The 21 T cell receptor beta chains in this list originate from one sample, sequenced in a study of blood T cell repertoires in COVID-19. The assay was immunoSEQ multiplex PCR, and TCRdb's table has in-frame clones only and misses some. The profile shows fewer than 130,000 clones, over 75% of them singletons. The sample was peripheral blood. The receptors stem from a woman over 75 with acute or convalescent COVID-19.

This sequence joins TRBV24-1 and TRBJ1-2; TRBD1 might be the D (5 bases). CDR1 and CDR2 from the germline V gene are KGHDR and SFDVKD. V was clipped by 4 bases and J by 6 bases, with 17 bases between them. CDR3 length: 15 amino acids. Here the CDR3 reads CATSEGEGNRHGYTF. In DNA form, the CDR3 reads TGTGCCACCAGTGAAGGGGAAGGTAATCGGCATGGCTACACCTTC.

The J gene is TRBJ2-1, the V gene TRBV5-1; 9 bases agree with TRBD1. CDR1 SGHRS and CDR2 YFSETQ come from the germline V gene. Trimming at V came to 3 bases and at J to 7 bases, leaving 11 bases not matched to a gene. The CDR3 has 16 residues. Here the CDR3 DNA reads TGCGCCAGCAGCTCCCAACAGGGGGCGCTGGGTAATGAGCAGTTCTTC. It translates to CASSSQQGALGNEQFF. The full variable domain, its missing parts supplied by reference TRBV5-1 and TRBJ2-1, is KAGVTQTPRYLIKTRGQQVTLSCSPISGHRSVSWYQQTPGQGLQFLFEYFSETQRNKGNFPGRFSGRQFSNSRSEMNVSTLELGDSALYLCASSSQQGALGNEQFFGPGTRLTVL.

CDR3 loop: CASSSRRTTGLYNSPLHF. The CDR3 DNA is TGTGCCAGCAGCTCGAGACGAACGACAGGGCTGTATAATTCACCCCTCCACTTT. The rearrangement joins TRBV7-8 to TRBJ1-6, with 7 nucleotides matching TRBD1. The junction had 13 bases not matched to a gene; V was cut back by 4 bases and J by 4 bases. CDR1 and CDR2 (germline): SGHVS, FQNEAQ. The length of the CDR3 is 18 residues.

The chain has TRBV2 and TRBJ2-5, with D maybe TRBD1 (5 bases). This CDR3 is built from 14 residues. Germline CDR1 is SNHLY and CDR2 is FYNNEI. Trimming stripped 6 bases from V and 1 base from J, with 12 bases between. The CDR3 bases are TGTGCCAGCAGCGTCACAGGCATCCAAGAGACCCAGTACTTC. Amino acids: CASSVTGIQETQYF.

The chain recombines TRBV7-9 with TRBJ1-1; 8 bases agree with TRBD1. Trimming at V came to 3 bases and at J to 4 bases, leaving 4 bases not matched to a gene. This CDR3 contains 14 residues. Germline-derived CDR1 and CDR2 are SEHNR and FQNEAQ (reference sequence). CDR3 residues: CASSLTRGLTEAFF. In DNA form, the CDR3 reads TGTGCCAGCAGCTTGACCAGGGGGCTCACTGAAGCTTTCTTT.

Turning to this clone: The junction differs from germline at one of its ends, possibly a read error. The rearrangement joins TRBV18 to TRBJ1-1; D unresolved. CDR1 is KGHSH and CDR2 is LQKENI in the germline V gene. This CDR3 has 13 residues. For the CDR3, the DNA is TGTGCCAGCTCATCACCCGTGAACACTGAAGCTTTCTTT. It specifies CASSSPVNTEAFF.

The CDR3 reads CASSWGQLNQPQHF. For the CDR3, the DNA is TGTGCCAGCTCGTGGGGACAGCTCAATCAGCCCCAGCATTTT. The V gene is TRBV18, the J gene TRBJ1-5, with 7 bases fitting TRBD1. The germline V gene has CDR1 KGHSH and CDR2 LQKENI. Losses at the gene ends were 6 bases for V and 3 bases for J; bases not matched to a gene: 5. This CDR3 contains 14 residues.

The J gene is TRBJ2-1, the V gene TRBV5-1; TRBD2 aligns across 10 bases. V was clipped by 0 bases and J by 6 bases; unmatched bases: 12. This CDR3 contains 18 residues. Germline V gene sequence: CDR1 SGHRS, CDR2 YFSETQ. This chain's CDR3 is CASSLAPSGGYQGNEQFF. The CDR3 DNA reads as TGCGCCAGCAGCTTGGCGCCTAGCGGGGGCTACCAGGGCAATGAGCAGTTCTTC.

The chain employs TRBV25-1 and TRBJ2-1; 8 nucleotides line up with TRBD2. This CDR3 comprises 15 residues. CDR1 is MGHDK, CDR2 SYGVNS, per germline. V lost 3 bases, J lost 4 bases, and 5 bases stayed unmatched. The CDR3 loop is CASSDIAGPYNEQFF. CDR3 coding DNA: TGTGCCAGCAGTGACATAGCGGGACCATACAATGAGCAGTTCTTC.

The chain links TRBV10-1 to TRBJ2-1; 11 bases are shared with TRBD2. The germline CDR1 and CDR2 sequences are WNHNN and SYGVQD (reference sequence). Trimming at V came to 2 bases and at J to 3 bases, leaving 12 bases not matched to a gene. This CDR3 contains 19 residues. The CDR3: CASSEGSSGGLEIYNEQFF. For the CDR3, the DNA is TGCGCCAGCAGTGAGGGGTCTAGCGGGGGGCTTGAGATCTACAATGAGCAGTTCTTC.

This clone was counted once. V gene TRBV10-1 combines with J gene TRBJ1-3; no clear D. Germline V gives CDR1 WNHNN, CDR2 SYGVQD (reference sequence). This CDR3 comprises 13 residues. V was shortened by 4 bases and J by 2 bases, with 6 bases between the two germline ends. The CDR3 sequence: CASSASAGNTIYF. The CDR3 DNA follows: TGCGCCAGCAGTGCCAGTGCTGGAAACACCATATATTTT.

The chain is built from TRBV19 and TRBJ1-5; D call uncertain. This CDR3 has 13 residues. V dropped 1 base and J dropped 3 bases, with 4 bases sitting between them. Germline CDR1 LNHDA, CDR2 SQIVND (reference sequence). The CDR3 spells CASSIAPNQPQHF. The CDR3 DNA sequence: TGTGCCAGTAGTATAGCTCCCAATCAGCCCCAGCATTTT.

CDR3 loop: CASSFAPTNTEAFF. The CDR3 region has the DNA TGCGCCAGCTCGTTTGCCCCTACGAACACTGAAGCTTTCTTT. The V gene is TRBV10-2, the J gene TRBJ1-1; no clear D. Trimming took off 8 bases at V and 1 base at J, with 14 bases between the two ends. This CDR3 contains 14 residues. Looked up from germline, CDR1 is WSHSY and CDR2 is SAAADI.

V gene TRBV6-2 or TRBV6-3 combines with J gene TRBJ1-5, with TRBD1 matching over 7 bases. The trim removed 5 bases at V and 3 bases at J, leaving 4 bases unmatched. Germline CDR1 reads MNHEY; CDR2 reads SVGEGT. The CDR3 contains 14 residues. CDR3 sequence: CASSRDRVNQPQHF. The CDR3 DNA sequence: TGTGCCAGCAGTAGAGACAGGGTCAATCAGCCCCAGCATTTT.

The chain uses TRBV29-1 and TRBJ1-2; 7 positions match TRBD1. The CDR3 covers 14 residues. Germline trimming cut 2 bases from V and 2 bases from J; bases unmatched to any gene: 5. The germline gives CDR1 SQVTM, CDR2 ANQGSEA. CDR3 loop: CSVEPKGANYGYTF. CDR3 bases: TGCAGCGTTGAACCAAAGGGGGCGAACTATGGCTACACCTTC.

The rearrangement joins TRBV24-1 to TRBJ2-5; 9 positions agree with TRBD1. The ends lost 4 bases at V and 5 bases at J; junction bases unmatched: 4. The CDR3 has 14 residues. Germline V CDR1 and CDR2: KGHDR, SFDVKD. The DNA for the CDR3 is TGTGCCACCAGTGACCCCGGGACAGGGGAGACCCAGTACTTC. Encoded protein: CATSDPGTGETQYF.

This clone was detected only a few times. The rearrangement links TRBV7-9 to TRBJ2-2; 9 bases fit TRBD1. J gave up 5 bases and V 5 bases, and 9 bases lay outside the gene matches. Germline CDR1 reads SEHNR; CDR2 reads FQNEAQ (reference sequence). The CDR3 runs to 16 residues. As DNA, the CDR3 is TGTGCCAGCAGCAAAGGCGGGACAGGGCGGACCGGGGAGCTGTTTTTT. Translated: CASSKGGTGRTGELFF. The whole variable domain, filled in from reference TRBV7-9 and TRBJ2-2, reads DTGVSQNPRHKITKRGQNVTFRCDPISEHNRLYWYRQTLGQGPEFLTYFQNEAQLEKSRLLSDRFSAERPKGSFSTLEIQRTEQGDSAMYLCASSKGGTGRTGELFFGEGSRLTVL.

The chain uses TRBV5-1 and TRBJ2-2, with TRBD1 identical over 11 bases. The germline CDR1 and CDR2 sequences are SGHRS and YFSETQ. The CDR3 totals 16 residues. Germline trimming cut 4 bases from V and 5 bases from J; bases unmatched to any gene: 7. The CDR3 protein is CASSLDGQGATGELFF. The CDR3 DNA sequence: TGCGCCAGCAGCCTGGACGGACAGGGGGCGACCGGGGAGCTGTTTTTT.

The chain carries TRBV18 and TRBJ2-5, with a tentative D call TRBD1 (6 bases). The CDR3 extends over 14 amino acids. The V gene's germline CDR1 is KGHSH and CDR2 LQKENI. Trimming cost V 2 bases and J 3 bases, with 10 bases left between them. CDR3 in DNA: TGTGCCAGCTCACCATTACAGGGTAAAGAGACCCAGTACTTC. Its protein product is CASSPLQGKETQYF.

The table lists this clone with a few counts. The J gene is TRBJ2-2, the V gene TRBV5-8; possible D gene TRBD1, 6 bases. V was trimmed by 3 bases and J by 5 bases, leaving 23 bases between them. Germline assignment: CDR1 SGHTS and CDR2 YDEGEE. The CDR3 extends over 18 amino acids. CDR3 bases: TGTGCCAGCAGCTCCCTAAAGAAGACAGGAGCAAGGACCGGGGAGCTGTTTTTT. This codes for CASSSLKKTGARTGELFF.

The chain uses TRBV6-5 and TRBJ1-2; D may be TRBD1 (5 bases). This CDR3 contains 14 residues. Looked up from germline, CDR1 is MNHEY and CDR2 is SVGAGI. Trimming cost V 6 bases and J 7 bases, with 18 bases left between them. The CDR3 here is CASRIREAALGYTF. The CDR3 nucleotides are TGTGCCAGCAGGATCAGGGAGGCGGCTCTTGGCTACACCTTC.